This TCR beta chain was observed in a study of blood T cell repertoires in COVID-19. From germline, CDR1 is PRHDT and CDR2 FYEKMQ (reference sequence). CDR3 length: 16 amino acids. V lost 5 bases and J 2 bases, leaving 17 bases between the germline ends. Assay: immunoSEQ multiplex PCR; the TCRdb copy retains only in-frame clones and omits some. The sample records fewer than 450,000 clones, roughly 86% being singletons. Sequenced material: PBMCs or T cells enriched from blood (not recorded which). The receptor comes from a middle-aged woman with acute COVID-19. This sequence joins TRBV13 and TRBJ2-3; D not resolved. This chain's CDR3 is CASSHRSPRVTDTQYF. CDR3 sequence (DNA): TGTGCCAGCAGCCATCGGTCCCCCCGGGTCACAGATACGCAGTATTTT. Complete variable domain (other parts from reference TRBV13 and TRBJ2-3): AAGVIQSPRHLIKEKRETATLKCYPIPRHDTVYWYQQGPGQDPQFLISFYEKMQSDKGSIPDRFSAQQFSDYHSELNMSSLELGDSALYFCASSHRSPRVTDTQYFGPGTRLTVL.